The 16 T cell receptor beta chains listed next were all sequenced from one sample in a study of Tregs in tolerant kidney transplant recipients. Sequenced by immunoSEQ multiplex PCR; TCRdb stores in-frame clones only, minus some. Here the sample spans tens of thousands of clones, approximately 89% being singletons. The nonmyeloablative bone marrow transplants came from related graft donors, with transient mixed chimerism. The material sequenced was CD4+ T cells from blood (PBMCs), taken 6 months after the transplant. Receptor source: a human patient who received a combined kidney and bone marrow transplant. The graft donor may have given rise to some T cells.

J is TRBJ2-5 and V is TRBV6-5; unclear D gene. Gene TRBJ2-7 matches the end of the DNA better, so the J call may be wrong. CDR3 length: 14 amino acids. Germline lookup yields CDR1 MNHEY and CDR2 SVGAGI. CDR3: CASSYSTWSYEQYF. The DNA of the CDR3 is TGTGCCAGCAGTTACTCGACTTGGAGCTACGAGCAGTACTTC.

This chain connects TRBV7-2 to TRBJ2-7; 11 bases line up with TRBD2. Losses at the gene ends were 2 bases for V and 1 base for J; bases not matched to a gene: 4. The length of the CDR3 is 16 residues. Germline CDR1 is SGHTA and CDR2 is FQGNSA. The CDR3 sequence is CASSLLAGGSSYEQYF. As DNA, the CDR3 is TGTGCCAGCAGCTTACTAGCGGGAGGTAGTTCCTACGAGCAGTACTTC.

The chain combines TRBV7-9 with TRBJ1-6, with TRBD1 as a possible D gene (5 bases). CDR3 length: 17 residues. Germline V gene data show CDR1 as SEHNR and CDR2 as FQNEAQ (reference sequence). Trimming removed 5 bases at V and 0 bases at J, with 14 bases between. This CDR3 is CASSRGSPSSYNSPLHF. The DNA of the CDR3 is TGTGCCAGCAGCCGGGGGTCTCCGAGCTCCTATAATTCACCCCTCCACTTT.

The chain carries TRBV5-8 and TRBJ2-7; D gene uncertain. Germline values: CDR1 SGHTS, CDR2 YDEGEE. Trimming removed 0 bases at V and 0 bases at J, with 7 bases between. This CDR3 contains 14 residues. CDR3 residues: CASSLGGYSYEQYF. The DNA for the CDR3 is TGTGCCAGCAGCTTGGGAGGTTACTCCTACGAGCAGTACTTC.

This clone has just a few counts. The V gene is TRBV6-6, the J gene TRBJ1-2, with 7 bases lining up with TRBD1. Germline V gives CDR1 MNHNY, CDR2 SVGAGI (reference sequence). The CDR3 totals 15 residues. V trimming: 8 bases; J trimming: 3 bases; junction bases outside the gene matches: 12. CDR3 amino acids: CASATVFRGDYGYTF. CDR3 bases: TGTGCCAGCGCGACGGTTTTCAGGGGGGACTATGGCTACACCTTC.

J is TRBJ2-5 and V is TRBV30, with no clear D. Germline V gives CDR1 GTSNPN, CDR2 SVGIG (reference sequence). The ends were cut back, 0 bases at V and 1 base at J, with 6 bases in the middle. The CDR3 loop spans 13 amino acids. The DNA of the CDR3 is TGTGCCTGGAGTGTAACAATCCAAGAGACCCAGTACTTC. It encodes CAWSVTIQETQYF.

The chain is built from TRBV7-3 and TRBJ1-6, with TRBD1 matching over 8 bases. The V and J ends lost 5 bases and 9 bases, in that order; junction bases with no gene match: 6. The CDR3 loop spans 14 amino acids. Germline CDR1 and CDR2: SGHTA and FQGTGA. The DNA of the CDR3 is TGTGCCAGCAGCCACGGGACAGGCGGTTCACCCCTCCACTTT. This gives the protein CASSHGTGGSPLHF.

This clone was observed a single time. V usage is TRBV5-1 and J usage is TRBJ2-3, with 8 bases lining up with TRBD2. Germline V gives CDR1 SGHRS, CDR2 YFSETQ. V dropped 5 bases and J dropped 3; count of bases not matched to a gene: 2. CDR3 length: 13 residues. CDR3: CASRVAGTDTQYF. CDR3 bases: TGCGCCAGCAGGGTAGCGGGGACAGATACGCAGTATTTT.

This chain connects TRBV4-3 to TRBJ2-1, with 15 bases that match TRBD2. The CDR3 consists of 19 residues. Germline CDR1 LGHNA, CDR2 YSLEER. The J segment lost 6 bases and the V segment lost 3 bases, leaving 12 bases of the junction unmatched. In DNA, the CDR3 is TGCGCCAGCAGCCAGGGACCCCCGATGGGACTAGCGGGGGGCAATGAGCAGTTCTTC. This codes for CASSQGPPMGLAGGNEQFF.

The chain carries TRBV5-5 and TRBJ1-5, with D uncertain. The CDR3 is 15 amino acids. V lost 1 base to trimming and J lost 0 bases, with 8 bases between them. CDR1 is SGHKS and CDR2 is YYEKEE in the germline V gene (reference sequence). Here the CDR3 reads CASSLTVDSNQPQHF. CDR3 DNA sequence: TGTGCCAGCAGCTTGACGGTAGATAGCAATCAGCCCCAGCATTTT.

This clone appeared a few times. This chain uses TRBV7-9 with TRBJ1-1; the match to TRBD1 covers 8 bases. The germline gives CDR1 SEHNR, CDR2 FQNEAQ (reference sequence). The J segment lost 5 bases and the V segment lost 4 bases, leaving 9 bases of the junction unmatched. The CDR3 has 15 residues. This CDR3 reads CASSYPGTGKTEAFF. The CDR3 nucleotides read TGTGCCAGCAGCTACCCCGGGACAGGTAAAACTGAAGCTTTCTTT. The variable domain in full, with the rest retrieved from reference TRBV7-9 and TRBJ1-1, is DTGVSQNPRHKITKRGQNVTFRCDPISEHNRLYWYRQTLGQGPEFLTYFQNEAQLEKSRLLSDRFSAERPKGSFSTLEIQRTEQGDSAMYLCASSYPGTGKTEAFFGQGTRLTVV.

The chain couples TRBV7-2 to TRBJ1-2, with a possible D match to TRBD1 (5 bases). The V end was cut by 1 base, the J end by 7 bases, with 10 bases between. Germline V gene lookup returns CDR1 SGHTA and CDR2 FQGNSA. The CDR3 covers 13 residues. CDR3 DNA sequence: TGTGCCAGCAGCTTAGAGGCGGGGGGTGGCTACACCTTC. Protein product: CASSLEAGGGYTF.

The chain is built from TRBV7-2 and TRBJ2-5, with 7 bases lining up with TRBD1. This CDR3 contains 15 residues. Per germline, CDR1 SGHTA and CDR2 FQGNSA. Germline trimming cut 6 bases from V and 7 bases from J; bases unmatched to any gene: 14. The CDR3 bases are TGTGCCAGCAGTCCGGGACAGACTCATCGAGGGACCCAGTACTTC. Encoded protein: CASSPGQTHRGTQYF. Full variable domain (rest looked up from reference TRBV7-2 and TRBJ2-5): GAGVSQSPSNKVTEKGKDVELRCDPISGHTALYWYRQSLGQGLEFLIYFQGNSAPDKSGLPSDRFSAERTGGSVSTLTIQRTQQEDSAVYLCASSPGQTHRGTQYFGPGTRLLVL.

The rearrangement uses TRBV7-6 and TRBJ2-1, with 8 bases aligning to TRBD1. The germline V gene encodes CDR1 SGHVS and CDR2 FNYEAQ. The V gene end was trimmed by 0 bases and the J gene end by 4 bases; junction bases not matched to a gene: 8. The CDR3 length is 17 residues. CDR3 loop: CASSLASRDRSYNEQFF. The CDR3 nucleotides read TGTGCCAGCAGCTTAGCGTCCCGGGACAGGAGTTACAATGAGCAGTTCTTC.

The rearrangement uses TRBV27 and TRBJ2-5, with a tentative D call TRBD2 (6 bases). V lost 0 bases, J lost 5 bases, and 16 bases lay in between. This CDR3 region has 16 residues. Germline V CDR1 and CDR2: MNHEY, SMNVEV (reference sequence). CDR3: CASSLSVGRGWETQYF. The CDR3, as DNA: TGTGCCAGCAGTTTATCCGTGGGACGGGGGTGGGAGACCCAGTACTTC.

The genes are TRBV7-9 and TRBJ2-2, with D tentatively TRBD1 (5 bases). Trimming left V 2 bases short and J 7 bases short, with 8 bases between. The CDR3 has 13 amino acids. The germline gives CDR1 SEHNR, CDR2 FQNEAQ (reference sequence). CDR3 sequence reads: CASSLQGHGELFF. CDR3 sequence (DNA): TGTGCCAGCAGCTTACAGGGTCACGGGGAGCTGTTTTTT. The whole variable domain, remainder taken from reference TRBV7-9 and TRBJ2-2, is DTGVSQNPRHKITKRGQNVTFRCDPISEHNRLYWYRQTLGQGPEFLTYFQNEAQLEKSRLLSDRFSAERPKGSFSTLEIQRTEQGDSAMYLCASSLQGHGELFFGEGSRLTVL.